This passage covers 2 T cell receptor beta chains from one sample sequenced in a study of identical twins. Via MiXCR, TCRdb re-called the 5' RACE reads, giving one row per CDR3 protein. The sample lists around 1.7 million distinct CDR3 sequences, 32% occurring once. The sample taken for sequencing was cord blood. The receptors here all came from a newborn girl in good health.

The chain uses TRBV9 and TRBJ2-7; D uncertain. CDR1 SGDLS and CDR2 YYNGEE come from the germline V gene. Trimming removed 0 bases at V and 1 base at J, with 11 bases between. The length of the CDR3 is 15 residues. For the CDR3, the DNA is TGTGCCAGCAGCGTAGACCAGTTCGGATCCTACGAGCAGTACTTC. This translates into CASSVDQFGSYEQYF.

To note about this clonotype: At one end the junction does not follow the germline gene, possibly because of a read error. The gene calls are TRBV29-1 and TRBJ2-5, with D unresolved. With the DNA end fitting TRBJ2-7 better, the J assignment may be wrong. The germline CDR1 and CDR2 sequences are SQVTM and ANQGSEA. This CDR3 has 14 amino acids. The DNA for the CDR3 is TGCGGCGTTGGGGTGCAGACCCATCCTTACGAGCAGTACTTC. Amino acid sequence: CGVGVQTHPYEQYF.